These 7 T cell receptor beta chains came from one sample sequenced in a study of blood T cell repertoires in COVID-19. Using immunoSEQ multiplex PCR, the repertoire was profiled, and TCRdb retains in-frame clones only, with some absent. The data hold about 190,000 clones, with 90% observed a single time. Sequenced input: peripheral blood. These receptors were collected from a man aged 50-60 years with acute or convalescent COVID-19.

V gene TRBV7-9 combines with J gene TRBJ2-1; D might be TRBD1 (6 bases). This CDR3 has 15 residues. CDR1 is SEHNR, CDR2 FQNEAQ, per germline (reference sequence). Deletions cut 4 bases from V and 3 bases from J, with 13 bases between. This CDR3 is CASSSGQWGYNEQFF. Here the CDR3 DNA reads TGTGCCAGCAGCTCTGGACAGTGGGGCTACAATGAGCAGTTCTTC.

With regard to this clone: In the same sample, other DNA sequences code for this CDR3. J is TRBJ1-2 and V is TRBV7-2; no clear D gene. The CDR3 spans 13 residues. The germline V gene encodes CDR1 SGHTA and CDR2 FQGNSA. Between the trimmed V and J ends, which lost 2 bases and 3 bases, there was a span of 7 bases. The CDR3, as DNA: TGTGCCAGCAGCTTATACTCCGACTATGGCTACACCTTC. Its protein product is CASSLYSDYGYTF.

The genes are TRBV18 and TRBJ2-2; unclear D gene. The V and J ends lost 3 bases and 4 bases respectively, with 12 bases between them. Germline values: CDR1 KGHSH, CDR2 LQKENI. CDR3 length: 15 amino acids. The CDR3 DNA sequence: TGTGCCAGCTCACCCGCGCAGGTTGGCACCGGGGAGCTGTTTTTT. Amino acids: CASSPAQVGTGELFF.

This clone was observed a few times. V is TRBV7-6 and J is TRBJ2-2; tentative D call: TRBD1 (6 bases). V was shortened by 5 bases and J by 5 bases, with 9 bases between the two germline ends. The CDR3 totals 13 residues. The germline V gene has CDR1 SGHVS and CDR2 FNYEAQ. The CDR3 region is CASSTQGTGELFF. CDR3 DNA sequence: TGTGCCAGCAGCACGCAGGGGACCGGGGAGCTGTTTTTT.

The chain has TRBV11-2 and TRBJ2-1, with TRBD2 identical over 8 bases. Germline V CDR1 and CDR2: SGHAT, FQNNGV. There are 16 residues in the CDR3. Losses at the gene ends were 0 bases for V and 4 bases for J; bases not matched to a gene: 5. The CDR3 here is CASSLDLRGAYNEQFF. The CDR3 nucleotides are TGTGCCAGCAGCTTAGATCTGCGGGGGGCATACAATGAGCAGTTCTTC.

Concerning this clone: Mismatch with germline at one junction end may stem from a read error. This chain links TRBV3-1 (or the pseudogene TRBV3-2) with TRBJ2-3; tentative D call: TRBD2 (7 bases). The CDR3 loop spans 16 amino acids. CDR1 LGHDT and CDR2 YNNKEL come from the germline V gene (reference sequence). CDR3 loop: CASSPSGGGGTDTQYF. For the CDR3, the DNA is TGTGCCAGCAGCCCCTCTGGCGGCGGGGGCACTGATACGCAGTATTTT.

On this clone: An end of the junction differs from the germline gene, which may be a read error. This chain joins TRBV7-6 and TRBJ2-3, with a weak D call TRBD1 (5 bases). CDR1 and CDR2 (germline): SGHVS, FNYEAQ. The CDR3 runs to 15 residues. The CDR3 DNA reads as TGTGCCAGCAGCCAGGCAGGGTGGGGCACAAATACGCAGTATTTT. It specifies CASSQAGWGTNTQYF. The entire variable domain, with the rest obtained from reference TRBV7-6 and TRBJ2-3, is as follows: GAGVSQSPRYKVTKRGQDVALRCDPISGHVSLYWYRQALGQGPEFLTYFNYEAQQDKSGLPNDRFSAERPEGSISTLTIQRTEQRDSAMYRCASSQAGWGTNTQYFGPGTRLTVL.